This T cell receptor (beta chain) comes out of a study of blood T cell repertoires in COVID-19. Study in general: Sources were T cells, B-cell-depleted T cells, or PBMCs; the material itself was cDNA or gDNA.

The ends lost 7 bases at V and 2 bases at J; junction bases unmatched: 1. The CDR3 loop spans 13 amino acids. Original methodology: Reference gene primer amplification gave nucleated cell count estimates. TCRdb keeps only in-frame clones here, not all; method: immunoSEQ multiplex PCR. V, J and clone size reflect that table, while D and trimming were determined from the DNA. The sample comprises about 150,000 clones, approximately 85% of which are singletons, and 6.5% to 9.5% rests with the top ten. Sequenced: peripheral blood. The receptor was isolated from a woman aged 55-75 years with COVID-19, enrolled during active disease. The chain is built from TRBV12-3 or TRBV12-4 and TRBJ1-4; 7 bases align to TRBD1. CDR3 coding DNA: TGTGCCAGCAAGGGACAGACTAATGAAAAACTGTTTTTT. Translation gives CASKGQTNEKLFF.